This is a list of T cell receptor beta chains from one sample in a study of PD-L1 blockade in urothelial cancer. The assay was immunoSEQ multiplex PCR, and TCRdb's table has in-frame clones only and misses some. The sample carries under 100,000 clones, 82% recorded once. Sequenced here: PBMCs, sampled around atezolizumab (anti-PD-L1) treatment. Receptors originate from a man between 70 and 80 years old with urothelial cancer. Both conserved end residues are trimmed from each CDR3. The order of the fields is V gene, J gene, CDR3 protein.

v_call: TRBV11-2
j_call: TRBJ1-4
cdr3_aa: ASSLRESTNEKLF

v_call: TRBV18
j_call: TRBJ2-7
cdr3_aa: ASSPRDRGIHEQY

v_call: TRBV28
j_call: TRBJ1-5
cdr3_aa: ASSITGGQEPQH

v_call: TRBV2
j_call: TRBJ1-2
cdr3_aa: ASSGGLQGYT

v_call: TRBV2
j_call: TRBJ1-5
cdr3_aa: ASGDRTMNQPQH

v_call: TRBV30
j_call: TRBJ2-2
cdr3_aa: AWTGDTGELF

v_call: TRBV11-2
j_call: TRBJ1-5
cdr3_aa: ASSGTGLGNQPQH

v_call: TRBV9
j_call: TRBJ2-2
cdr3_aa: ASSVEGSGTRELF

v_call: TRBV6-5
j_call: TRBJ2-7
cdr3_aa: ASTKTSGSRYEQY

v_call: TRBV5-1
j_call: TRBJ2-1
cdr3_aa: ASSTGLAGDEQF

v_call: TRBV2
j_call: TRBJ1-6
cdr3_aa: ASSEGSNAYNSPLH